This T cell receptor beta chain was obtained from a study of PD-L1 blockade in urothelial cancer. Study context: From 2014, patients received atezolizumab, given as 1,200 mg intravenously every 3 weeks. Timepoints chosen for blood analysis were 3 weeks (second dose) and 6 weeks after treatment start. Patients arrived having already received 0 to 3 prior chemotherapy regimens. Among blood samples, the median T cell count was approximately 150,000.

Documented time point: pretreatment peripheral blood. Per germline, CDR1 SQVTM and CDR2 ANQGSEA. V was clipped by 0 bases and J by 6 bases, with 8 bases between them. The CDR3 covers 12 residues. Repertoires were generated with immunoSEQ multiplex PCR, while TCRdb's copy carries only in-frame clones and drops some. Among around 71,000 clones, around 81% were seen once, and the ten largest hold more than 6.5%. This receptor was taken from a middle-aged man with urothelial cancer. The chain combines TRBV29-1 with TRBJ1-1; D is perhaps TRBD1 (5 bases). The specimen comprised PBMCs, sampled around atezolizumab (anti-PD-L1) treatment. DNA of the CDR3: TGCAGCGTTGAAGACCCGACAGCTGAAGCTTTCTTT. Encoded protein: CSVEDPTAEAFF.